This TCR beta chain was captured by sequencing in a study of response to subunit inactivated influenza vaccine. TCRdb ran MiXCR on the RT-PCR reads and lists one entry per CDR3 protein. In the table there are hundreds of thousands of distinct CDR3 sequences, more than 11% of which are singletons. Trimming took 1 base from V and 3 from J; bases not matched to a gene: 10. Germline CDR1 is SGHVS and CDR2 is FNYEAQ. This CDR3 has 17 residues. This clonotype has a count of ten or more. Sequencing was performed on PBMCs from blood, taken less than 15 days before vaccination. The receptor was derived from a man aged 45-60 years who received an inactivated influenza vaccine. The rearrangement uses TRBV7-6 and TRBJ2-3, with 7 bases that match TRBD2. The CDR3 nucleotides read TGTGCCAGCAGCTTAGTATCAGCGGGGCCTAAAACAGATACGCAGTATTTT. Protein product: CASSLVSAGPKTDTQYF.